Presented here are 27 T cell receptor beta chains from one specimen sequenced in a study of T and B cells in COVID-19 patients. Each TRB amplification used 250-500 ng of genomic DNA from blood. TRB rearrangements were amplified by multiplex PCR with BIOMED2 TRB-A/B primers. MiXCR was run by TCRdb on the multiplex PCR reads, yielding one entry per CDR3 protein. The sample yields some 13,000 distinct CDR3 sequences, around 25% seen once. What was sequenced was blood. Source of these receptors: a human donor who had recovered from COVID-19.

Only a few counts were recorded for this clonotype. This chain connects TRBV6-6 to TRBJ1-4; D may be TRBD1 (5 bases). The CDR3 runs 15 residues. Germline V gene lookup returns CDR1 MNHNY and CDR2 SVGAGI (reference sequence). The V end lost 6 bases, the J end lost 3 bases, and 14 bases lay between the germline ends. The CDR3 bases are TGTGCCAGCAGATCACAGGCGACCCCTAATGAAAAACTGTTTTTT. Residues: CASRSQATPNEKLFF.

This clonotype is categorized as medium-sized (0.01 to 0.1%). The gene calls are TRBV15 and TRBJ2-5; 9 nucleotides match TRBD1. The trim removed 8 bases at V and 1 base at J, leaving 5 bases unmatched. The CDR3 contains 14 residues. Germline CDR1 is LNHNV and CDR2 is YYDKDF (reference sequence). The CDR3, as DNA: TGTGCCACCGGTCGGGACAGGGTCCAAGAGACCCAGTACTTC. Its protein is CATGRDRVQETQYF.

This clonotype was detected a few times. This chain uses TRBV5-8 with TRBJ2-5; TRBD1 might be the D (6 bases). From germline, CDR1 is SGHTS and CDR2 YDEGEE. CDR3 length equals 14 residues. Trimming took 4 bases from V and 1 from J, leaving 11 bases between them. CDR3 amino acids: CASSTGHRQETQYF. The CDR3 coding sequence is TGTGCCAGCAGCACGGGACACCGCCAAGAGACCCAGTACTTC.

The chain combines TRBV24-1 with TRBJ2-1; 8 bases are shared with TRBD2. The germline V gene has CDR1 KGHDR and CDR2 SFDVKD. The CDR3 covers 15 residues. After removal of 6 bases from V and 5 bases from J, the junction contained 8 bases not matched to a gene. The chain's CDR3 is CATSKTGTSHNEQFF. The CDR3, as DNA: TGTGCCACCAGTAAAACCGGGACTAGTCACAATGAGCAGTTCTTC.

Sample share makes this clonotype medium-sized. The chain has TRBV10-1 and TRBJ2-2; 7 positions match TRBD1. With V trimmed by 2 bases and J by 2 bases, 8 bases remained unmatched. Germline-derived CDR1 and CDR2 are WNHNN and SYGVQD (reference sequence). The CDR3 spans 17 residues. As DNA, the CDR3 is TGCGCCAGCAGTGAGGACGGGACAGAAATTAACACCGGGGAGCTGTTTTTT. This gives the protein CASSEDGTEINTGELFF.

The V gene is TRBV12-3 or TRBV12-4, the J gene TRBJ2-2; D ambiguous. Trimming removed 2 bases from V and 6 bases from J, with 10 bases in between. The CDR3 length is 14 residues. In DNA, the CDR3 is TGTGCCAGCAGTTTACTTTCCCAGGCCGGGGAGCTGTTTTTT. Translation: CASSLLSQAGELFF.

The chain links TRBV7-2 to TRBJ2-1, with TRBD2 matching 11 bases. V was pared by 4 bases and J by 4 bases, with 21 bases of the junction left unmatched. This CDR3 comprises 21 residues. In germline, CDR1 is SGHTA, CDR2 FQGNSA. CDR3 loop: CASSSPANSIAGGPRYNEQFF. CDR3 in DNA: TGTGCCAGCAGCTCCCCCGCCAATAGTATAGCGGGGGGGCCGAGATACAATGAGCAGTTCTTC.

This clonotype is categorized as medium-sized. The gene calls are TRBV6-5 and TRBJ1-6, with D unresolved. The CDR3 consists of 17 residues. Trimming took 8 bases from V and 7 from J, leaving 24 bases between them. Germline CDR1 and CDR2: MNHEY and SVGAGI. CDR3 nucleotides: TGTGCCAGCGGTGGATTCGCATACGTACCCGAGAATTCACCCCTCCACTTT. This encodes CASGGFAYVPENSPLHF.

This clonotype was seen at least ten times. The chain carries TRBV6-1 and TRBJ1-4; 7 positions match TRBD1. Looked up from germline, CDR1 is MNHNS and CDR2 is SASEGT. The CDR3 covers 15 residues. V trimming: 2 bases; J trimming: 8 bases; junction bases outside the gene matches: 8. CDR3 residues: CASSEPGQLQEKLFF. CDR3 bases: TGTGCCAGCAGTGAACCGGGACAGCTCCAAGAAAAACTGTTTTTT.

By sample fraction, this clonotype is medium-sized. The rearrangement links TRBV30 to TRBJ1-2; no clear D gene. Germline lookup yields CDR1 GTSNPN and CDR2 SVGIG (reference sequence). The germline V and J ends were trimmed by 4 bases and 5 bases, with 17 bases remaining between them. The CDR3 is made up of 14 amino acids. CDR3 in amino acids: CAWIQRDSRYGYTF. CDR3 nucleotide sequence: TGTGCCTGGATCCAAAGGGATTCGAGGTATGGCTACACCTTC.

The table lists this clonotype with many counts. This chain connects TRBV19 to TRBJ1-5; a possible D gene is TRBD1 (5 bases). CDR1 LNHDA and CDR2 SQIVND come from the germline V gene (reference sequence). The CDR3 totals 14 residues. The germline V and J ends were trimmed by 5 bases and 6 bases, with 14 bases remaining between them. CDR3 DNA sequence: TGTGCCAGTAGTCCGGCACAGGAATTTCAGCCCCAGCATTTT. This sequence encodes CASSPAQEFQPQHF. The whole variable domain, filled in from reference TRBV19 and TRBJ1-5, reads DGGITQSPKYLFRKEGQNVTLSCEQNLNHDAMYWYRQDPGQGLRLIYYSQIVNDFQKGDIAEGYSVSREKKESFPLTVTSAQKNPTAFYLCASSPAQEFQPQHFGDGTRLSIL.

This clonotype was seen only a few times. V gene TRBV5-1 combines with J gene TRBJ2-2, with a tentative D call TRBD1 (5 bases). This CDR3 has 14 residues. The V gene lost 2 bases and the J gene lost 4 bases, with 9 bases spanning the gap. In germline, CDR1 is SGHRS, CDR2 YFSETQ. The CDR3 spells CASSFLQGTGELFF. CDR3 DNA: TGCGCCAGCAGCTTTCTGCAGGGCACCGGGGAGCTGTTTTTT.

In its sample, this clonotype is medium-sized. This sequence joins TRBV19 and TRBJ1-2; the D gene is possibly TRBD1 (5 bases). The CDR3 extends over 13 amino acids. Germline V lookup: CDR1 LNHDA, CDR2 SQIVND (reference sequence). Trimming pared 4 bases from V and 4 bases from J, leaving 10 bases between. CDR3 sequence: CASSTGTGYGYTF. The CDR3 nucleotides read TGTGCCAGTAGTACCGGGACGGGCTATGGCTACACCTTC.

This clonotype came up a few times. The V call is TRBV7-9, the J call TRBJ1-3; D is unclear. Trimming left V 5 bases short and J 1 base short, with 18 bases between. The CDR3 runs to 17 residues. Germline CDR1 SEHNR, CDR2 FQNEAQ (reference sequence). The CDR3 DNA reads as TGTGCCAGCAGCCGAACGGTACCTTCGTGGTCTGGAAACACCATATATTTT. Its protein is CASSRTVPSWSGNTIYF.

This clonotype was counted many times. This chain uses TRBV6-5 with TRBJ2-7; TRBD2 might be the D (5 bases). The CDR3 is made up of 14 amino acids. Germline V gene data show CDR1 as MNHEY and CDR2 as SVGAGI. The V end was cut by 6 bases, the J end by 0 bases, with 12 bases between. Here the CDR3 DNA reads TGTGCCAGCAGCTATACTAGTAGCTCCTACGAGCAGTACTTC. This encodes CASSYTSSSYEQYF.

This clonotype was detected a few times. The chain employs TRBV5-1 and TRBJ2-1; 10 positions match TRBD1. This CDR3 is 13 amino acids long. The V segment lost 1 base and the J segment 11 bases; nucleotides outside the gene matches: 3. From germline, CDR1 is SGHRS and CDR2 YFSETQ. CDR3 bases: TGCGCCAGCAGCTTGCGGGACAGGGGAAAGCAGTTCTTC. The encoded protein is CASSLRDRGKQFF.

This clonotype is medium-sized by share. The chain couples TRBV5-4 to TRBJ2-7, with D hard to call. Germline CDR1 SGHNT, CDR2 YYREEE (reference sequence). The CDR3 consists of 11 residues. The V gene lost 4 bases and the J gene lost 7 bases, with 9 bases spanning the gap. CDR3 sequence reads: CASSTPTEQYF. The DNA for the CDR3 is TGTGCCAGCAGCACACCGACAGAGCAGTACTTC. The complete variable domain, with remaining parts taken from reference TRBV5-4 and TRBJ2-7, reads ETGVTQSPTHLIKTRGQQVTLRCSSQSGHNTVSWYQQALGQGPQFIFQYYREEENGRGNFPPRFSGLQFPNYSSELNVNALELDDSALYLCASSTPTEQYFGPGTRLTVT.

Comments on this clonotype: A much larger clone differs by one base, so this may be a read error. The genes are TRBV27 and TRBJ2-5; the match to TRBD2 covers 13 bases. V lost 4 bases, J lost 1 base, and 6 bases stayed unmatched. The CDR3 sequence is 17 residues long. Germline V CDR1 and CDR2: MNHEY, SMNVEV (reference sequence). The CDR3 DNA reads as TGTGCCAGCAGTTCCGGGACTAGCGGGATGATCCAAGAGACCCAGTACTTC. Its protein is CASSSGTSGMIQETQYF.

This clonotype is medium-sized (0.01 to 0.1%) by share. The chain carries TRBV27 and TRBJ2-7; 11 nucleotides align to TRBD1. With 4 bases clipped from V and 2 bases from J, the junction kept 4 bases outside the gene matches. Germline V gene sequence: CDR1 MNHEY, CDR2 SMNVEV (reference sequence). The CDR3 contains 15 residues. The CDR3 loop reads CASSSPGQGAYEQYF. CDR3 in DNA: TGTGCCAGCAGTTCCCCGGGACAGGGGGCCTACGAGCAGTACTTC.

The rearrangement links TRBV24-1 to TRBJ2-3, with a weak D call TRBD1 (6 bases). CDR1 and CDR2 (germline): KGHDR, SFDVKD. The CDR3 runs 18 residues. V was trimmed by 3 bases and J by 2 bases, leaving 20 bases between them. DNA of the CDR3: TGTGCCACCAGTGATCCCGCCCCACAGGGACCCCCCACAGATACGCAGTATTTT. The encoded protein is CATSDPAPQGPPTDTQYF.

In regard to this clonotype: A much more abundant neighbour one base away suggests this may be a read error. The V and J genes are TRBV27 and TRBJ1-2; possible D gene TRBD1, 5 bases. Germline V gene data show CDR1 as MNHEY and CDR2 as SMNVEV (reference sequence). The CDR3 is 15 residues long. The V gene lost 6 bases and the J gene lost 3 bases, with 17 bases spanning the gap. CDR3: CASRSDSGAYYGYTF. CDR3 sequence (DNA): TGTGCCAGCAGAAGTGACAGTGGCGCGTACTATGGCTACACCTTC.

V gene TRBV6-5 combines with J gene TRBJ1-1; D is undetermined. CDR3 size: 15 residues. Germline CDR1 reads MNHEY; CDR2 reads SVGAGI. The germline V and J ends were trimmed by 5 bases and 5 bases, with 18 bases remaining between them. Written as DNA, the CDR3 is TGTGCCAGCAGTCACCTCCCGACCCTTAGGACTGAAGCTTTCTTT. Protein product: CASSHLPTLRTEAFF.

By its share, this clonotype is medium-sized. The rearrangement links TRBV18 to TRBJ2-2; 9 bases are a match to TRBD1. Trimming took 3 bases from V and 4 from J; bases not matched to a gene: 9. The CDR3 covers 17 residues. CDR1 and CDR2 from the germline V gene are KGHSH and LQKENI. The CDR3 region has the DNA TGTGCCAGCTCACCGCTTAAAGGGACAGGGCCCACCGGGGAGCTGTTTTTT. Protein product: CASSPLKGTGPTGELFF.

The CDR3 loop reads CASSYATGGLLAKNIQYF. In DNA, the CDR3 is TGCGCCAGCAGCTATGCAACAGGAGGGCTCCTAGCCAAAAACATTCAGTACTTC. The chain combines TRBV5-1 with TRBJ2-4; a weak D match, TRBD2 (6 bases). The CDR3 has 18 amino acids. The germline V and J ends were trimmed by 3 bases and 0 bases, with 19 bases remaining between them. Germline V lookup: CDR1 SGHRS, CDR2 YFSETQ.

This clonotype was seen repeatedly, ten times or more. DNA for the CDR3: TGTGCCAGCAGTTTAAGTGCGGGGACTCTCTCGTGGGAGCAGTACTTC. Translated, it gives CASSLSAGTLSWEQYF. This chain joins TRBV12-3 or TRBV12-4 and TRBJ2-7, with D possibly matching TRBD2 (6 bases). The CDR3 covers 16 residues. V lost 2 bases to trimming and J lost 7 bases, with 21 bases between them.

This clonotype was seen a few times. This chain links TRBV21-1 with TRBJ2-6. TRBV21-1 is termed a pseudogene. The CDR3 covers 16 residues. The CDR3: CASSKTRLSGANVLTF. The CDR3 bases are TGTGCCAGCAGCAAAACACGGCTGTCTGGGGCCAACGTCCTGACTTTC.

The sample holds a few counts of this clonotype. The chain joins TRBV5-1 to TRBJ1-6, with D possibly being TRBD1 (5 bases). In germline, CDR1 is SGHRS, CDR2 YFSETQ. This CDR3 has 16 amino acids. The V and J ends lost 0 bases and 6 bases respectively, with 13 bases between them. The CDR3 is CASSLESQGGNSPLHF. CDR3 nucleotides: TGCGCCAGCAGCTTGGAATCTCAGGGCGGTAATTCACCCCTCCACTTT.